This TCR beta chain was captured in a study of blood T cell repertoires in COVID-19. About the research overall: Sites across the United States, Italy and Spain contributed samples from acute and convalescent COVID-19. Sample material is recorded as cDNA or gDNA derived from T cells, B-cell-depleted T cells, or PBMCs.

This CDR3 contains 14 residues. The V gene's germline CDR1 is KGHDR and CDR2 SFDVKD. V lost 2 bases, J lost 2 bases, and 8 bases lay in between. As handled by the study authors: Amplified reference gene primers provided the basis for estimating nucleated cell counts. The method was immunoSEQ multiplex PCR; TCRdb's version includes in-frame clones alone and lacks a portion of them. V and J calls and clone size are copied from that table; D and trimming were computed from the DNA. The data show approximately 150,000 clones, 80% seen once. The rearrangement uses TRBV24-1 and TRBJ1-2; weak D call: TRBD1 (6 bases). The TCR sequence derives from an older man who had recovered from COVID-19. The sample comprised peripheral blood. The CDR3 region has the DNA TGTGCCACCAGTGATTCCGGGACAAACTATGGCTACACCTTC. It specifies CATSDSGTNYGYTF.